Below are 6 T cell receptor beta chains sequenced from a single sample in a study of blood T cell repertoires in COVID-19. TCRdb's copy holds only in-frame clones and misses some; the assay was immunoSEQ multiplex PCR. The data contain approximately 300,000 clones, about nine tenths of them seen just once; the ten biggest clones take up 5.2%. The sample taken for sequencing was PBMCs or T cells enriched from blood (not recorded which). The origin of the receptors is a man aged 55 to 70 who had recovered from COVID-19.

The chain couples TRBV7-2 to TRBJ2-5; 8 nucleotides agree with TRBD2. This CDR3 spans 15 amino acids. The germline V gene has CDR1 SGHTA and CDR2 FQGNSA. The V and J ends lost 3 bases and 1 base, in that order; junction bases with no gene match: 4. CDR3 nucleotides: TGTGCCAGCAGCTTGCCGGGGGGGACCCAAGAGACCCAGTACTTC. Translated, it gives CASSLPGGTQETQYF.

V gene TRBV18 combines with J gene TRBJ2-7, with 9 bases lining up with TRBD1. CDR1 and CDR2 (germline): KGHSH, LQKENI. Trimming removed 6 bases from V and 6 bases from J; junction bases left unmatched: 12. This CDR3 comprises 15 residues. The CDR3 DNA is TGTGCCAGCTCTCGGAGGACAGGGGAACGGGGCGAGCAGTACTTC. Translating gives CASSRRTGERGEQYF.

The chain joins TRBV27 to TRBJ1-2; TRBD1 agrees at 9 bases. CDR3 length equals 15 residues. Germline loops: CDR1 MNHEY, CDR2 SMNVEV (reference sequence). J was trimmed by 4 bases and V by 4 bases; bases with no gene match: 7. The CDR3 nucleotides are TGTGCCAGCAGTTCTGAGGGACAGGGAGGCTATGGCTACACCTTC. Amino acids: CASSSEGQGGYGYTF.

This clone has just one count. The genes are TRBV2 and TRBJ2-2; D possibly corresponds to TRBD2 (6 bases). This CDR3 is built from 16 residues. Germline-derived CDR1 and CDR2 are SNHLY and FYNNEI. Trimming shortened V by 4 bases and J by 0 bases, and 12 bases separated the two germline ends. CDR3 bases: TGTGCCAGCAGTGGGAGGGGACTCGCGAACACCGGGGAGCTGTTTTTT. It translates to CASSGRGLANTGELFF.

The chain combines TRBV4-2 with TRBJ2-2; the match to TRBD2 covers 7 bases. This CDR3 has 14 amino acids. V gave up 4 bases and J gave up 7 bases; unmatched junction bases: 6. Germline V lookup: CDR1 LGHNA, CDR2 YNFKEQ. The CDR3 bases are TGTGCCAGCAGCCCGCGGGAGTACGTCGGGGAGCTGTTTTTT. It is translated as CASSPREYVGELFF.

Concerning this clone itself: The sample contains more than one DNA sequence encoding this CDR3. The chain combines TRBV20-1 with TRBJ1-1; no reliable D call. The CDR3 covers 11 residues. CDR1 DFQATT and CDR2 SNEGSKA come from the germline V gene (reference sequence). The germline V and J ends were trimmed by 7 bases and 0 bases, with 6 bases remaining between them. Here the CDR3 reads CSVLLNTEAFF. The CDR3 nucleotides are TGCAGTGTTCTCTTGAACACTGAAGCTTTCTTT.